These 20 T cell receptor beta chains were all obtained from the same sample, sequenced in a study of blood T cell repertoires in COVID-19. Produced via immunoSEQ multiplex PCR; TCRdb's table is partial and in-frame only. Of some 380,000 clones listed, 88% are singletons. Sequencing used PBMCs or T cells enriched from blood (not recorded which). These receptors all stem from a woman aged 40 to 50 with acute COVID-19.

This sequence joins TRBV5-8 and TRBJ2-3; D gene unclear. The germline V and J ends were trimmed by 0 bases and 8 bases, with 10 bases remaining between them. CDR1 is SGHTS, CDR2 YDEGEE, per germline. The CDR3 covers 13 residues. The CDR3 DNA follows: TGTGCCAGCAGCTTGGACTATCCCGGTACGCAGTATTTT. This translates into CASSLDYPGTQYF.

This chain uses TRBV29-1 with TRBJ1-1; 8 nucleotides agree with TRBD1. CDR3 length: 15 residues. The V segment lost 0 bases and the J segment 6 bases; nucleotides outside the gene matches: 9. Germline V gives CDR1 SQVTM, CDR2 ANQGSEA. The CDR3: CSVEDFSDRVPEAFF. The CDR3 nucleotides read TGCAGCGTTGAAGATTTTTCGGACAGGGTCCCTGAAGCTTTCTTT.

This clone is a singleton in its sample. The same CDR3 also results from other DNA sequences found in this sample. This chain joins TRBV5-4 and TRBJ1-2, with a possible D match to TRBD1 (5 bases). From germline, CDR1 is SGHNT and CDR2 YYREEE (reference sequence). V lost 0 bases to trimming and J lost 6 bases, with 6 bases between them. The CDR3 runs to 12 residues. CDR3 protein: CASSLEGDGYTF. The CDR3 DNA is TGTGCCAGCAGCTTGGAAGGGGATGGCTACACCTTC.

This clone was seen only once. The rearrangement uses TRBV14 and TRBJ2-5; 9 nucleotides agree with TRBD2. Per the germline V gene, CDR1 is SGHDN and CDR2 is FVKESK. After removal of 4 bases from V and 3 bases from J, the junction contained 12 bases not matched to a gene. This CDR3 has 17 amino acids. The CDR3 coding sequence is TGTGCCAGCAGCCCACCCGGGACGCCTAGCGGGGAAGAGACCCAGTACTTC. The encoded protein is CASSPPGTPSGEETQYF.

CDR3 DNA sequence: TGTGCCAGCAGCCGGACAGGGGCAAGAGAATCACCCCTCCACTTT. Amino acid sequence: CASSRTGARESPLHF. The chain is built from TRBV5-4 and TRBJ1-6; 9 positions match TRBD1. This CDR3 spans 15 amino acids. J was trimmed by 10 bases and V by 4 bases; bases with no gene match: 9. From germline, CDR1 is SGHNT and CDR2 YYREEE (reference sequence).

J is TRBJ1-1 and V is TRBV9, with D tentatively TRBD1 (6 bases). Trimming left V 0 bases short and J 6 bases short, with 12 bases between. This CDR3 region has 14 residues. Germline V gene lookup returns CDR1 SGDLS and CDR2 YYNGEE. The CDR3 sequence is CASSVVETGSEAFF. The DNA for the CDR3 is TGTGCCAGCAGCGTAGTTGAGACAGGCTCTGAAGCTTTCTTT.

As for this clone: This same CDR3 is encoded by further DNA sequences in the sample. The rearrangement joins TRBV19 to TRBJ1-5, with 10 positions matching TRBD1. The junction had 0 bases not matched to a gene; V was cut back by 5 bases and J by 2 bases. Germline CDR1 LNHDA, CDR2 SQIVND (reference sequence). The CDR3 consists of 14 residues. The CDR3 loop is CASSGTGGNQPQHF. The CDR3 bases are TGTGCCAGTAGTGGGACAGGGGGCAATCAGCCCCAGCATTTT.

This chain links TRBV7-9 with TRBJ1-2, with D tentatively TRBD1 (6 bases). There are 13 residues in the CDR3. Trimming left V 5 bases short and J 8 bases short, with 15 bases between. The V gene's germline CDR1 is SEHNR and CDR2 FQNEAQ (reference sequence). This CDR3 is CASSTRQVSGYTF. CDR3 bases: TGTGCCAGCAGCACCCGACAGGTGTCGGGCTACACCTTC.

This clone was seen a single time. This chain joins TRBV3-1 (or the pseudogene TRBV3-2) and TRBJ2-7; tentatively, D is TRBD1 (6 bases). The CDR3 is made up of 12 amino acids. The V and J ends lost 6 bases and 3 bases respectively, with 9 bases between them. Germline V lookup: CDR1 LGHDT, CDR2 YNNKEL (reference sequence). The DNA for the CDR3 is TGTGCCAGCAGTGCGACAGGCTACGAGCAGTACTTC. It yields the protein CASSATGYEQYF.

This rearrangement joins TRBV7-2 to TRBJ2-2; 7 bases map to TRBD2. The CDR3 has 15 residues. With 0 bases clipped from V and 8 bases from J, the junction kept 6 bases outside the gene matches. Germline-derived CDR1 and CDR2 are SGHTA and FQGNSA. The CDR3 loop is CASSLAASGRGELFF. The CDR3 DNA reads as TGTGCCAGCAGCTTAGCTGCTAGCGGAAGGGGGGAGCTGTTTTTT.

The chain employs TRBV6-5 and TRBJ2-6; D is undetermined. V was shortened by 6 bases and J by 1 base, with 10 bases between the two germline ends. The CDR3 runs to 15 residues. Germline V gives CDR1 MNHEY, CDR2 SVGAGI. The CDR3 reads CASRRYWSGANVLTF. The CDR3, as DNA: TGTGCCAGCAGGCGATATTGGTCTGGGGCCAACGTCCTGACTTTC.

The rearrangement joins TRBV27 to TRBJ2-2, with 7 bases aligning to TRBD2. Germline-derived CDR1 and CDR2 are MNHEY and SMNVEV (reference sequence). CDR3 length equals 15 residues. V was pared by 5 bases and J by 5 bases, with 8 bases of the junction left unmatched. The CDR3 bases are TGTGCCAGCAGTCCCCAGTGGGGGGGGACCGGGGAGCTGTTTTTT. Translation gives CASSPQWGGTGELFF.

Regarding this clone: A read error may produce the germline difference seen at one junction end. The chain couples TRBV7-9 to TRBJ1-5, with D maybe TRBD1 (6 bases). This CDR3 region has 15 residues. CDR1 and CDR2 from the germline V gene are SEHNR and FQNEAQ (reference sequence). This CDR3 reads CASSLEGGINQPQHF. The CDR3 bases are TGTGCCAGCAGTTTAGAGGGGGGGATCAATCAGCCCCAGCATTTT.

The V gene is TRBV2, the J gene TRBJ2-7; D not resolved. CDR3 length equals 13 residues. The V and J ends lost 3 bases and 0 bases respectively, with 6 bases between them. CDR1 is SNHLY and CDR2 is FYNNEI in the germline V gene. The CDR3 reads CASSDPSSYEQYF. In DNA form, the CDR3 reads TGTGCCAGCAGTGATCCATCCTCCTACGAGCAGTACTTC.

The J gene is TRBJ2-7, the V gene TRBV5-1; the D is unclear. V lost 0 bases, J lost 1 base, and 5 bases lay in between. CDR1 SGHRS and CDR2 YFSETQ come from the germline V gene. CDR3 length equals 13 residues. CDR3 bases: TGCGCCAGCAGCTTGGACAGATCCTACGAGCAGTACTTC. Translation: CASSLDRSYEQYF. Complete variable domain (other parts from reference TRBV5-1 and TRBJ2-7): KAGVTQTPRYLIKTRGQQVTLSCSPISGHRSVSWYQQTPGQGLQFLFEYFSETQRNKGNFPGRFSGRQFSNSRSEMNVSTLELGDSALYLCASSLDRSYEQYFGPGTRLTVT.

The chain employs TRBV4-1 and TRBJ2-5; weak D call: TRBD1 (6 bases). The ends were cut back, 0 bases at V and 2 bases at J, with 10 bases in the middle. The CDR3 loop spans 15 amino acids. Germline V gene data show CDR1 as MGHRA and CDR2 as YSYEKL. This CDR3 reads CASSQDRTAQETQYF. The CDR3, as DNA: TGCGCCAGCAGCCAAGATCGGACAGCGCAAGAGACCCAGTACTTC.

This chain links TRBV7-9 with TRBJ1-3, with 11 bases identical to TRBD1. CDR3 length: 17 residues. CDR1 is SEHNR, CDR2 FQNEAQ, per germline (reference sequence). J lost 2 bases, V lost 1 base, and 4 bases had no gene match. The CDR3 sequence is CASSLVLGQGAGNTIYF. CDR3 sequence (DNA): TGTGCCAGCAGCTTAGTCCTGGGACAGGGGGCTGGAAACACCATATATTTT. The whole variable domain, remainder taken from reference TRBV7-9 and TRBJ1-3, is DTGVSQNPRHKITKRGQNVTFRCDPISEHNRLYWYRQTLGQGPEFLTYFQNEAQLEKSRLLSDRFSAERPKGSFSTLEIQRTEQGDSAMYLCASSLVLGQGAGNTIYFGEGSWLTVV.

The chain employs TRBV5-1 and TRBJ2-1, with TRBD2 matching 8 bases. Germline values: CDR1 SGHRS, CDR2 YFSETQ. CDR3 length equals 16 residues. After removal of 2 bases from V and 2 bases from J, the junction contained 6 bases not matched to a gene. The CDR3 region has the DNA TGCGCCAGCAGCTTATTTTCCGGGGGGGCCTACAATGAGCAGTTCTTC. This encodes CASSLFSGGAYNEQFF.

This clone appeared a single time. This chain links TRBV15 with TRBJ1-6, with D possibly TRBD1 on 6 matching bases. CDR1 is LNHNV, CDR2 YYDKDF, per germline (reference sequence). Trimming took off 2 bases at V and 10 bases at J, with 12 bases between the two ends. The CDR3 has 14 residues. The CDR3 DNA reads TGTGCCACCAGCAGACTAGGGGGTGACTCACCCCTCCACTTT. It is translated as CATSRLGGDSPLHF.

This clone was counted only a few times. Germline is not matched at one junction end, which may reflect a read error. The chain carries TRBV6-1 and TRBJ1-1, with D perhaps matching TRBD1 (6 bases). Per the germline V gene, CDR1 is MNHNS and CDR2 is SASEGT. The CDR3 covers 15 residues. The CDR3 spells CASREGQRLNTEAFF. The CDR3 nucleotides read TGTGCCAGCAGAGAAGGACAGAGATTGAACACTGAAGCTTTCTTT.